These 12 T cell receptor beta chains were all obtained from the same sample, sequenced in a study of blood T cells in healthy people across ages. Primers used in a second PCR of roughly 6 to 12 cycles were a sample-barcoded 5' primer and a J-beta primer mix. TCRdb re-called the 5' RACE reads through MiXCR, storing one row per CDR3 protein. Seen here are around 800,000 distinct CDR3 sequences, roughly 26% observed once, and the top ten hold about 2.9%. The data also belong to a second study, concerning T cells of mothers and their children.

The sequenced sample was blood. These receptors came from a boy aged 10-17 years in good health.

With regard to this clonotype: Germline and junction disagree at one end, which may indicate a read error. The chain couples TRBV12-3 or TRBV12-4 to TRBJ2-5; D may correspond to TRBD1 or TRBD2 (5 bases each). The length of the CDR3 is 13 residues. The CDR3 reads CASSLRDQETRYF. DNA of the CDR3: TGTGCCAGCAGTTTGAGGGACCAAGAGACCCGGTACTTC.

This clonotype was seen only a few times. The chain has TRBV29-1 and TRBJ2-7, with D perhaps TRBD1 (5 bases). Germline V gives CDR1 SQVTM, CDR2 ANQGSEA. The CDR3 has 11 residues. V lost 7 bases to trimming and J lost 3 bases, with 10 bases between them. Written as DNA, the CDR3 is TGCAGCGCTCAGGGTCGCTACGAGCAGTACTTC. This sequence encodes CSAQGRYEQYF.

The rearrangement links TRBV12-3 or TRBV12-4 to TRBJ1-2; D possibly corresponds to TRBD1 (5 bases). With 5 bases removed from V and 4 bases from J, the gap between germline ends came to 11 bases. The CDR3 contains 13 residues. CDR3 in DNA: TGTGCCAGCAGTCTCAGGGTCTTCTATGGCTACACCTTC. Its protein is CASSLRVFYGYTF.

The chain recombines TRBV6-1 with TRBJ2-5; the match to TRBD2 covers 8 bases. With 8 bases clipped from V and 1 base from J, the junction kept 12 bases outside the gene matches. Per the germline V gene, CDR1 is MNHNS and CDR2 is SASEGT. This CDR3 contains 16 residues. CDR3 protein: CASRDAGGPTQETQYF. CDR3 DNA: TGTGCCAGCCGCGATGCGGGGGGACCAACCCAAGAGACCCAGTACTTC.

This clonotype was seen a single time. The rearrangement uses TRBV3-1 and TRBJ1-2; D is undetermined. The CDR3 sequence is 12 residues long. Germline-derived CDR1 and CDR2 are LGHDT and YNNKEL (reference sequence). V was clipped by 0 bases and J by 13 bases, with 12 bases between them. CDR3 sequence (DNA): TGTGCCAGCAGCCAAGAGGTTAGACGGCTCACCTTC. Protein sequence: CASSQEVRRLTF.

This clonotype was recorded a few times. The chain joins TRBV4-2 to TRBJ1-1; 7 bases align to TRBD1. CDR1 is LGHNA and CDR2 is YNFKEQ in the germline V gene. The CDR3 is made up of 13 amino acids. The J segment lost 3 bases and the V segment lost 3 bases, leaving 1 base of the junction unmatched. The DNA for the CDR3 is TGTGCCAGCAGCCAGACAGGGTACACTGAAGCTTTCTTT. Its protein product is CASSQTGYTEAFF.

In the case of this clonotype: At one boundary the junction diverges from the germline segment, which might be a read error. The V and J genes are TRBV6-5 and TRBJ1-1; D is undetermined. Germline-derived CDR1 and CDR2 are MNHEY and SVGAGI. The CDR3 is made up of 13 amino acids. CDR3 coding DNA: TGTGTCAGCAGTTCCCTCCAGGAGGGTGAAGCTTTCTTT. Protein: CVSSSLQEGEAFF.

Comments on this clonotype: The junction differs from germline at one of its ends, possibly a read error. J is TRBJ2-5 and V is TRBV14; TRBD2 might be the D (5 bases). The J call could be wrong; TRBJ2-7 is a better fit for the DNA end. The germline gives CDR1 SGHDN, CDR2 FVKESK. This CDR3 is built from 14 residues. CDR3 sequence: CASNQRLAPYEQYF. DNA of the CDR3: TGTGCCAGCAACCAAAGGCTAGCCCCCTACGAGCAGTACTTC.

Comment on this clonotype: Germline is not matched at one junction end, which may reflect a read error. This rearrangement joins TRBV6-2 or TRBV6-3 to TRBJ2-7, with D uncertain. Germline loops: CDR1 MNHEY, CDR2 SVGEGT. The CDR3 spans 14 residues. The CDR3 loop is CASRRIGSSSEQYF. CDR3 coding DNA: TGTGCCAGCAGACGGATAGGGTCTTCCTCCGAGCAGTACTTC.

This clonotype came up a few times. The chain combines TRBV5-1 with TRBJ2-7; possibly TRBD1 for D (6 bases). The CDR3 runs to 14 residues. The V and J ends lost 1 base and 5 bases respectively, with 13 bases between them. The germline CDR1 and CDR2 sequences are SGHRS and YFSETQ. The CDR3 region is CASSLTGLFHEQYF. Here the CDR3 DNA reads TGCGCCAGCAGCTTGACAGGGTTATTCCACGAGCAGTACTTC.

This clonotype has more than one count but fewer than ten. The V and J genes are TRBV5-1 and TRBJ2-5; 9 nucleotides agree with TRBD1. This CDR3 contains 14 residues. V was pared by 7 bases and J by 5 bases, with 9 bases of the junction left unmatched. Per the germline V gene, CDR1 is SGHRS and CDR2 is YFSETQ. The CDR3 is CASYPGQGGETQYF. CDR3 DNA sequence: TGCGCCAGCTACCCGGGACAGGGTGGTGAGACCCAGTACTTC.

This clonotype has only a few counts. The V gene is TRBV2, the J gene TRBJ2-1; 12 bases align to TRBD2. The V segment lost 7 bases and the J segment 6 bases; nucleotides outside the gene matches: 1. Germline CDR1 reads SNHLY; CDR2 reads FYNNEI. The CDR3 is 13 residues long. CDR3 nucleotide sequence: TGTGCCAGCACTAGCGGGGGGGCCAATGAGCAGTTCTTC. Translated, it gives CASTSGGANEQFF.